This TCR beta chain was observed in a study of siplizumab effects on memory and regulatory T cells. The V segment lost 5 bases and the J segment 0 bases; nucleotides outside the gene matches: 5. The CDR3 runs to 16 residues. Germline CDR1 and CDR2: SEHNR and FQNEAQ (reference sequence). The data were produced by immunoSEQ multiplex PCR, yet TCRdb's version contains in-frame clones alone and is incomplete. The table includes 99,000 or so clones, approximately 93% detected once. This TCR came from a human donor in good health. Sequences were obtained from Tregs sorted from blood. The V and J genes are TRBV7-9 and TRBJ2-5; 11 nucleotides agree with TRBD1. In nucleotides, the CDR3 is TGTGCCAGCAGCAAGGGACAGGGGGAGTACCAAGAGACCCAGTACTTC. This codes for CASSKGQGEYQETQYF.